The clone carrying this TCR beta chain has ten or more counts. The germline V gene has CDR1 SGDLS and CDR2 YYNGEE. CDR3 length: 14 amino acids. Trimming removed 2 bases from V and 0 bases from J, with 9 bases in between. MiXCR, applied by TCRdb to the 5' RACE reads, yields one record per CDR3 protein. The sample contains roughly 1,500,000 distinct CDR3 sequences, 25% to 35% of which appear only once. This entry is derived from a study of identical twins. The chain employs TRBV9 and TRBJ2-7, with D hard to call. This clonotype was obtained from a newborn girl in good health. Sequenced input: cord blood. CDR3 amino acids: CASSVDHYSYEQYF. CDR3 nucleotide sequence: TGTGCCAGCAGCGTCGACCACTACTCCTACGAGCAGTACTTC.